The entry below describes one T cell receptor beta chain. Its target is not known. Cells classed as naive CD8+ T cells were CD45RO-CCR7+CD27+CD95-. Via 5' RACE with UMI labels, TRB cDNA libraries were prepared. TCRdb re-called the 5' RACE reads; one entry per CDR3 protein, DNA not given. Its clone listing holds tens of thousands of distinct CDR3 sequences. The data originate from a study of CXCR3-negative and CXCR3-positive naive CD8 T cells. The study, taken as a whole, reports: Hydrophobicity was higher for TRB CDR3s found in CXCR3-positive naive cells than in CXCR3-negative naive cells. Whereas memory cells differed, naive CXCR3-negative and CXCR3-positive cells shared similar TRBV-TRBJ usage.

This CDR3 contains 14 residues. Germline V CDR1 and CDR2: SEHNR, FQNEAQ (reference sequence). Sequencing was done on a sample of naive CXCR3+ CD8+ T cells from blood. As to subset: CD45RO-CCR7+CD27+CD95- naive CD8+ T cells expressing CXCR3 (TNR3+). This clonotype was sampled from a human donor in good health. Some clones in this sample may be carry-over from other donors' samples. The V call is TRBV7-9, the J call TRBJ1-2; TCRdb's D gene call, TRBD1, goes unchecked for lack of DNA. CDR3 in amino acids: CASSLVGQNYGYTF.